The rows below give T cell receptor beta chains drawn from one sample of a study of blood T cell repertoires in COVID-19. Generated by immunoSEQ multiplex PCR, the TCRdb table keeps only in-frame clones and is missing some. The sample holds 300,000 to 400,000 clones, about 85% seen once. The source material was PBMCs or T cells enriched from blood (not recorded which). All receptors come from a woman in her twenties or thirties who had been exposed to COVID-19. Both conserved end residues are part of each CDR3. The order of the fields is CDR3 DNA, CDR3 protein, D gene, J gene, clone size, V gene. The D gene is left open where the match is weak. Clone size is not always given. Where it is, it says once, few, many or a class for expanded clones.

CDR3nt: TGTGCCAGCAGTTCACCGACTAGCCTTGAGCAGTTCTTC
CDR3aa: CASSSPTSLEQFF
d_gene: TRBD2
j_gene: TRBJ2-1
abundance: NA
v_gene: TRBV27

CDR3nt: TGTGCCAGCTCACCACCTGCCAGGGTGTCCTACGAGCAGTACTTC
CDR3aa: CASSPPARVSYEQYF
d_gene: NA
j_gene: TRBJ2-7
abundance: NA
v_gene: TRBV18

CDR3nt: TGTGCCAGCAGTTACCGACAGGCTCGGGAGCAGTACTTC
CDR3aa: CASSYRQAREQYF
d_gene: NA
j_gene: TRBJ2-7
abundance: once
v_gene: TRBV6-5

CDR3nt: TGTGCCAGCAGTTTAGAAGGGGGCCGGTACGAGCAGTACTTC
CDR3aa: CASSLEGGRYEQYF
d_gene: TRBD1
j_gene: TRBJ2-7
abundance: NA
v_gene: TRBV27

CDR3nt: TGCAGCGTAGACCACAGGACCGGGGAGCTGTTTTTT
CDR3aa: CSVDHRTGELFF
d_gene: NA
j_gene: TRBJ2-2
abundance: few
v_gene: TRBV29-1

CDR3nt: TGTGCTAGTGGTCCTTACATCACCGGGGAGCTGTTTTTT
CDR3aa: CASGPYITGELFF
d_gene: NA
j_gene: TRBJ2-2
abundance: NA
v_gene: TRBV12-5

CDR3nt: TGCGCCAGCAGCATTGGACAGAACACTGAAGCTTTCTTT
CDR3aa: CASSIGQNTEAFF
d_gene: NA
j_gene: TRBJ1-1
abundance: once
v_gene: TRBV5-1

CDR3nt: TGTGCCAGCAGTCCCCCGGGACAGGGTATCCCAGATACGCAGTATTTT
CDR3aa: CASSPPGQGIPDTQYF
d_gene: TRBD1
j_gene: TRBJ2-3
abundance: once
v_gene: TRBV7-9

CDR3nt: TGTGCCAGCAGCCAAGATAGGGCTAGCGGGGCTACCTACGAGCAGTACTTC
CDR3aa: CASSQDRASGATYEQYF
d_gene: TRBD2
j_gene: TRBJ2-7
abundance: NA
v_gene: TRBV3-1/TRBV3-2

CDR3nt: TGTGCCAGCAGCACACGGACAGGGGAAACCTCCCCCTACGAGCAGTACTTC
CDR3aa: CASSTRTGETSPYEQYF
d_gene: NA
j_gene: TRBJ2-7
abundance: NA
v_gene: TRBV21-1

CDR3nt: TGTGCCAGCAGCCGGGACAGAAGCTCTGGAAACACCATATATTTT
CDR3aa: CASSRDRSSGNTIYF
d_gene: TRBD1
j_gene: TRBJ1-3
abundance: once
v_gene: TRBV11-2

CDR3nt: TGTGCCACCGTCGGGACAATCCCCTACGAGCAGTACTTC
CDR3aa: CATVGTIPYEQYF
d_gene: NA
j_gene: TRBJ2-7
abundance: NA
v_gene: TRBV27

CDR3nt: TGTGCCAGCAGCTCCCCCGGGACAGGGGGTCCTGGGGAGGATGGCTACACCTTC
CDR3aa: CASSSPGTGGPGEDGYTF
d_gene: TRBD1
j_gene: TRBJ1-2
abundance: NA
v_gene: TRBV7-9

CDR3nt: TGCGCCAGCAGCTTGGGTCAGGGGAGTCAGCCCCAGCATTTT
CDR3aa: CASSLGQGSQPQHF
d_gene: NA
j_gene: TRBJ1-5
abundance: NA
v_gene: TRBV5-1

CDR3nt: TGTGCCAGCAGCAAACCGGGACAGCAGAATGGCTACACCTTC
CDR3aa: CASSKPGQQNGYTF
d_gene: TRBD1
j_gene: TRBJ1-2
abundance: NA
v_gene: TRBV5-4

CDR3nt: TGTGCCAGCAGCTCCTCTAGCGGGGCGAACACCGGGGAGCTGTTTTTT
CDR3aa: CASSSSSGANTGELFF
d_gene: TRBD2
j_gene: TRBJ2-2
abundance: NA
v_gene: TRBV7-3

CDR3nt: TGTGCCAGCTCACCAATGGCAGGGGAAAGGGCCACTGAAGCTTTCTTT
CDR3aa: CASSPMAGERATEAFF
d_gene: NA
j_gene: TRBJ1-1
abundance: NA
v_gene: TRBV18

CDR3nt: TGTGCCAGCAGTGACCGCGACAGGGGAGAAGCTTTCTTT
CDR3aa: CASSDRDRGEAFF
d_gene: TRBD1
j_gene: TRBJ1-1
abundance: NA
v_gene: TRBV6-1

CDR3nt: TGCGCCAGCAGCCAGGTGGGACAGGGGAATGAAAAACTGTTTTTT
CDR3aa: CASSQVGQGNEKLFF
d_gene: TRBD1
j_gene: TRBJ1-4
abundance: NA
v_gene: TRBV4-3

CDR3nt: TGCGCCAGCAGCTCAACGGGGGAAAGTGGTAACACCATATATTTT
CDR3aa: CASSSTGESGNTIYF
d_gene: NA
j_gene: TRBJ1-3
abundance: NA
v_gene: TRBV5-1

CDR3nt: TGTGCCAGCAGCCTCACTAGCGGGAGTATATATGAGCAGTTCTTC
CDR3aa: CASSLTSGSIYEQFF
d_gene: TRBD2
j_gene: TRBJ2-1
abundance: once
v_gene: TRBV7-9

CDR3nt: TGTGCCAGCAGTTCGGGACTAGCGGGGGCGTTCAGGGAGACCCAGTACTTC
CDR3aa: CASSSGLAGAFRETQYF
d_gene: TRBD2
j_gene: TRBJ2-5
abundance: NA
v_gene: TRBV27

CDR3nt: TGTGCCAGCAGCAAAGACATTAGCTCCTACAATGAGCAGTTCTTC
CDR3aa: CASSKDISSYNEQFF
d_gene: NA
j_gene: TRBJ2-1
abundance: NA
v_gene: TRBV6-5

CDR3nt: TGCGCCAGCAGCTTCTCTGCAGGCCTGGGGAACACTGAAGCTTTCTTT
CDR3aa: CASSFSAGLGNTEAFF
d_gene: NA
j_gene: TRBJ1-1
abundance: NA
v_gene: TRBV5-1

CDR3nt: TGCGCCAGCAGCTCCTGGGACAGGGGGCTCCCTGGGGCCAACGTCCTGACTTTC
CDR3aa: CASSSWDRGLPGANVLTF
d_gene: TRBD1
j_gene: TRBJ2-6
abundance: NA
v_gene: TRBV4-1

CDR3nt: TGTGCCAGCACCGTGGGACAGGGGAACACTGAAGCTTTCTTT
CDR3aa: CASTVGQGNTEAFF
d_gene: TRBD1
j_gene: TRBJ1-1
abundance: few
v_gene: TRBV7-9

CDR3nt: TGTGCCAGCTCACCACCAAAAGGGGGCTTGACTGAAGCTTTCTTT
CDR3aa: CASSPPKGGLTEAFF
d_gene: TRBD1
j_gene: TRBJ1-1
abundance: NA
v_gene: TRBV18

CDR3nt: TGTGCCAGCAGTTACTCGGCGCAGGGATCGGAAGGACTGTTTTTT
CDR3aa: CASSYSAQGSEGLFF
d_gene: NA
j_gene: TRBJ1-4
abundance: NA
v_gene: TRBV6-2/TRBV6-3

CDR3nt: TGTGCCAGCAGTTCAGGGAACTATGGCTACACCTTC
CDR3aa: CASSSGNYGYTF
d_gene: NA
j_gene: TRBJ1-2
abundance: NA
v_gene: TRBV28

CDR3nt: TGTGCCAGCAGCCAATTTCCGGGACAGGGATCCTACAATGAGCAGTTCTTC
CDR3aa: CASSQFPGQGSYNEQFF
d_gene: TRBD1
j_gene: TRBJ2-1
abundance: few
v_gene: TRBV4-2

CDR3nt: TGTGCCTGGAGTCGCGGGGAGGATAACTATGGCTACACCTTC
CDR3aa: CAWSRGEDNYGYTF
d_gene: NA
j_gene: TRBJ1-2
abundance: NA
v_gene: TRBV30

CDR3nt: TGCGCCAGCAGCTTGAGGACAGGCAACACCGGGGAGCTGTTTTTT
CDR3aa: CASSLRTGNTGELFF
d_gene: TRBD1
j_gene: TRBJ2-2
abundance: NA
v_gene: TRBV5-1

CDR3nt: TGTGCCAGCAGTGAAGTTCAAGCGGGAGGGCCCGATACGCAGTATTTT
CDR3aa: CASSEVQAGGPDTQYF
d_gene: TRBD2
j_gene: TRBJ2-3
abundance: NA
v_gene: TRBV2

CDR3nt: TGTGCCAGCGGGGGAGGGGTCAATCAGCCCCAGCATTTT
CDR3aa: CASGGGVNQPQHF
d_gene: NA
j_gene: TRBJ1-5
abundance: NA
v_gene: TRBV28